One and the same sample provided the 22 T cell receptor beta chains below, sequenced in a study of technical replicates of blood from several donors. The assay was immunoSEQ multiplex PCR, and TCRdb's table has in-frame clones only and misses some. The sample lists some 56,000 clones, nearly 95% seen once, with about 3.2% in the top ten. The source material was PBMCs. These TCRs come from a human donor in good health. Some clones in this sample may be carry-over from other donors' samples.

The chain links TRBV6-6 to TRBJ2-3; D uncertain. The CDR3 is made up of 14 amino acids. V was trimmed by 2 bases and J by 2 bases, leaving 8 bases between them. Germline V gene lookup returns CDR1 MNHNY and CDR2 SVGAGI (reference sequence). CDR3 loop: CASSYGQNTDTQYF. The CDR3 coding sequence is TGTGCCAGCAGTTACGGGCAGAACACAGATACGCAGTATTTT.

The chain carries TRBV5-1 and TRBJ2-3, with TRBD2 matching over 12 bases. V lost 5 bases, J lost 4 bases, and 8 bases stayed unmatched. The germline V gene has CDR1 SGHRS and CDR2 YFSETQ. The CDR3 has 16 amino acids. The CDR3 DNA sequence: TGCGCCAGCAGGCGGACTAGCGGGGCGATTCCAGATACGCAGTATTTT. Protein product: CASRRTSGAIPDTQYF.

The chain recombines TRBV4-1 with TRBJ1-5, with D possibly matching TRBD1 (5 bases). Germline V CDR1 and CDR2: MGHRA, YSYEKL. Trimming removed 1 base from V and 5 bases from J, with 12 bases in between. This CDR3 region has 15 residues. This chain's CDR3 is CASSQVLTEHQPQHF. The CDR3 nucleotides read TGCGCCAGCAGCCAAGTACTGACAGAACATCAGCCCCAGCATTTT.

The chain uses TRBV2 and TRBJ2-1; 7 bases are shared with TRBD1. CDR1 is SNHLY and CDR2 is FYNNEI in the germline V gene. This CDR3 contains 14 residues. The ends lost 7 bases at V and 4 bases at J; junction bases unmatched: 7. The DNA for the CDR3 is TGTGCCAGCAAGAGTAGGGGGCCTTACAATGAGCAGTTCTTC. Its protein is CASKSRGPYNEQFF.

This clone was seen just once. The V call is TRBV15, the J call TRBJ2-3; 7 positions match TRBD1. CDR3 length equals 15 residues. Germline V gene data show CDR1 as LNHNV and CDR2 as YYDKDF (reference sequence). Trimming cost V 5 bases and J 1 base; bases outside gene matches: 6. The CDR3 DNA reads TGTGCCACCAGCTTCCGACAGGGCGGCACAGATACGCAGTATTTT. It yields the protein CATSFRQGGTDTQYF. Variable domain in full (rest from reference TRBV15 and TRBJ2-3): DAMVIQNPRYQVTQFGKPVTLSCSQTLNHNVMYWYQQKSSQAPKLLFHYYDKDFNNEADTPDNFQSRRPNTSFCFLDIRSPGLGDTAMYLCATSFRQGGTDTQYFGPGTRLTVL.

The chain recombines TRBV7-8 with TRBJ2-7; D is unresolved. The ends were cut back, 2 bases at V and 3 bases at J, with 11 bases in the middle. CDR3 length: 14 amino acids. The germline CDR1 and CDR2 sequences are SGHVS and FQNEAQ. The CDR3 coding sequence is TGTGCCAGCAGCTTAATTAGAGGATACTACGAGCAGTACTTC. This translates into CASSLIRGYYEQYF.

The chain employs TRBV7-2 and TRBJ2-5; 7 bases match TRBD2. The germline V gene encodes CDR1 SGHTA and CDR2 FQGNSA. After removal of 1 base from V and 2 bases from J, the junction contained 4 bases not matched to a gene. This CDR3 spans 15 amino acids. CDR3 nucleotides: TGTGCCAGCAGCTTAGGCGGGGGACCTCAAGAGACCCAGTACTTC. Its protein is CASSLGGGPQETQYF.

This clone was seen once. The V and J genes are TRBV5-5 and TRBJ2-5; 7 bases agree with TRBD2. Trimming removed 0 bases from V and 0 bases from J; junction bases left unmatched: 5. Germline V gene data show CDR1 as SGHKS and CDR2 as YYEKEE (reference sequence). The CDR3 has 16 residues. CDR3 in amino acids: CASSLAAGVNQETQYF. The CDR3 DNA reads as TGTGCCAGCAGCTTGGCCGCGGGGGTAAACCAAGAGACCCAGTACTTC.

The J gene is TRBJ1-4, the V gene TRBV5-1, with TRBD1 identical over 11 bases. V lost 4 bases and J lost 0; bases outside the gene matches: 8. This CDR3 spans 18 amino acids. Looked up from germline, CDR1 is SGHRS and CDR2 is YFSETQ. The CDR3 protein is CASSRGQGAFATNEKLFF. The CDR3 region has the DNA TGCGCCAGCAGCCGTGGACAGGGGGCTTTTGCAACTAATGAAAAACTGTTTTTT.

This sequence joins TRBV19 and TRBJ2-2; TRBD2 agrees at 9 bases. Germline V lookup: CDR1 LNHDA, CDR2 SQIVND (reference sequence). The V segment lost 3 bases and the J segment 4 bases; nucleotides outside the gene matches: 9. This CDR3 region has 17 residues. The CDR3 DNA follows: TGTGCCAGTAGTATGTACCTAGCGGGATGGAGCACCGGGGAGCTGTTTTTT. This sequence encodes CASSMYLAGWSTGELFF.

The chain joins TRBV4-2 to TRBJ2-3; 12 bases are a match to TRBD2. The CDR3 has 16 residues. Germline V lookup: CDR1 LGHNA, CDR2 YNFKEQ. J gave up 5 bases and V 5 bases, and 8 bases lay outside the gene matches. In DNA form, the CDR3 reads TGTGCCAGCAGCTGGCCTAGCGGGGGGGCGATAGATACGCAGTATTTT. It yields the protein CASSWPSGGAIDTQYF.

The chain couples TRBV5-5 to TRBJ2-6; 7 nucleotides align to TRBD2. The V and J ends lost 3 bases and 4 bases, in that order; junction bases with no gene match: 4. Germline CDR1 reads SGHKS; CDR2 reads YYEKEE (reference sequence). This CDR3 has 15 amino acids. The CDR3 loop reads CASSWGGTGANVLTF. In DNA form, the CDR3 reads TGTGCCAGCAGCTGGGGGGGGACCGGGGCCAACGTCCTGACTTTC.

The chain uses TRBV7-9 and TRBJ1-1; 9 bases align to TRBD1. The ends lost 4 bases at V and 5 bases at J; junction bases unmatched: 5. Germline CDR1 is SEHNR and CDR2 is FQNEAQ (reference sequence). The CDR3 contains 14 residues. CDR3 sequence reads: CASSSRQGGTEAFF. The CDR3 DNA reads TGTGCCAGCAGCTCTCGACAGGGGGGGACTGAAGCTTTCTTT.

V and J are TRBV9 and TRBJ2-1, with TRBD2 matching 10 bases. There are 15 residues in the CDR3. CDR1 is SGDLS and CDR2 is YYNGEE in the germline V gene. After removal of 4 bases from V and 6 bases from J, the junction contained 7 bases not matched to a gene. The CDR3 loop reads CASSLVAGGINEQFF. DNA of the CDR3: TGTGCCAGCAGCCTAGTAGCGGGGGGCATCAATGAGCAGTTCTTC.

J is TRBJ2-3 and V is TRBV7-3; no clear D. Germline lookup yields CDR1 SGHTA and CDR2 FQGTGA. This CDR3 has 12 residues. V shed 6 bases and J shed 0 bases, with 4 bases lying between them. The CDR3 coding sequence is TGTGCCAGCAGGGGCAGCACAGATACGCAGTATTTT. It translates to CASRGSTDTQYF.

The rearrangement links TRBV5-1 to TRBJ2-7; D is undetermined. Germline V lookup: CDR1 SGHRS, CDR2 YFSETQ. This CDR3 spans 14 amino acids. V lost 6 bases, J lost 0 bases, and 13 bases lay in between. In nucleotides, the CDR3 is TGCGCCAGCACTCGCCCGGAGAGCTCCTACGAGCAGTACTTC. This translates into CASTRPESSYEQYF.

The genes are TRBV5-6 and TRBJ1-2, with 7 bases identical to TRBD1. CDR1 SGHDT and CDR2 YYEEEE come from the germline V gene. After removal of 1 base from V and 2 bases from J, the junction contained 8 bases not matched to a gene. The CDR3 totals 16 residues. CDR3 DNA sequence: TGTGCCAGCAGCTTGCTGCCCGAGACAGGGAACTATGGCTACACCTTC. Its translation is CASSLLPETGNYGYTF.

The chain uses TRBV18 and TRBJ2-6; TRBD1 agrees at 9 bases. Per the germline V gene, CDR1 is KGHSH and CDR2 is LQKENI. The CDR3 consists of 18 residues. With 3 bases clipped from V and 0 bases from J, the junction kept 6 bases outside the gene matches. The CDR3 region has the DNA TGTGCCAGCTCACCCCCGGGACAGGGCCTCTCTGGGGCCAACGTCCTGACTTTC. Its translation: CASSPPGQGLSGANVLTF.

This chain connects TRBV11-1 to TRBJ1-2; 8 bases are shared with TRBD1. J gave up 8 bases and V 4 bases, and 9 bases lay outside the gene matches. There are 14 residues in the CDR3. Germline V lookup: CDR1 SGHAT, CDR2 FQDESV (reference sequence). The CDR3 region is CASSSSRQGTGYTF. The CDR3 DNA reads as TGTGCCAGCAGCTCCTCTCGACAGGGGACGGGCTACACCTTC. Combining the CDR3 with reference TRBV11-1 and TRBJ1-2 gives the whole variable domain EAEVAQSPRYKITEKSQAVAFWCDPISGHATLYWYRQILGQGPELLVQFQDESVVDDSQLPKDRFSAERLKGVDSTLKIQPAELGDSAMYLCASSSSRQGTGYTFGSGTRLTVV.

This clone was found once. Here the CDR3 DNA reads TGCGCCAGCAGCTCGTCCCCGGGACAGGGGGCCGATACGCAGTATTTT. Amino acid sequence: CASSSSPGQGADTQYF. J is TRBJ2-3 and V is TRBV4-3; TRBD1 matches 12 bases. The CDR3 consists of 16 residues. Looked up from germline, CDR1 is LGHNA and CDR2 is YSLEER. V was clipped by 5 bases and J by 6 bases; unmatched bases: 9.

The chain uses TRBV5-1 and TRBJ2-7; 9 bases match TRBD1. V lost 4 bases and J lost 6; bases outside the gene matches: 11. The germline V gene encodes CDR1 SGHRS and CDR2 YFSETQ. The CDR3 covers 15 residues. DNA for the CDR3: TGCGCCAGCAGCGCCTCCGGGACAGGGATTCTCGAGCAGTACTTC. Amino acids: CASSASGTGILEQYF. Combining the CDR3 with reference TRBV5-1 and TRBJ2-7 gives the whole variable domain KAGVTQTPRYLIKTRGQQVTLSCSPISGHRSVSWYQQTPGQGLQFLFEYFSETQRNKGNFPGRFSGRQFSNSRSEMNVSTLELGDSALYLCASSASGTGILEQYFGPGTRLTVT.

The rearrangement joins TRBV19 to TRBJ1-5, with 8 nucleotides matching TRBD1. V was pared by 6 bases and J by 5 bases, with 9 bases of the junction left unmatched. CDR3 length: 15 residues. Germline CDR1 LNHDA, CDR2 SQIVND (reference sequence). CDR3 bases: TGTGCCAGTAGCAAGGACAGGGTATCTTATCAGCCCCAGCATTTT. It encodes CASSKDRVSYQPQHF.